What follows are 8 T cell receptor beta chains derived from one specimen sequenced in a study of T-cell reconstitution after alpha-beta-depleted transplantation in children. Unique molecular identifiers featured in how the TCRbeta library was prepared. TCRdb reanalysed the PCR reads using MiXCR and keeps one entry per CDR3 protein. The sample consists of hundreds of thousands of distinct CDR3 sequences, roughly 13% of them appearing once. The starting material was PBMCs, obtained before TCRalphabeta/CD19-depleted stem cell transplant. The receptors here all came from a girl aged 2 to 10 with congenital amegakaryocytic thrombocytopenia, due to receive a stem cell transplant.

CDR3 bases: TGTGCCAGCAGCCAAGAAGTAGGGTACACCGGGGAGCTGTTTTTT. This translates into CASSQEVGYTGELFF. The V call is TRBV4-2, the J call TRBJ2-2; the D is unclear. The CDR3 has 15 amino acids. CDR1 is LGHNA and CDR2 is YNFKEQ in the germline V gene. V lost 0 bases, J lost 3 bases, and 8 bases lay in between.

This clonotype was counted many times. V is TRBV20-1 and J is TRBJ1-2, with D unresolved. Trimming took off 5 bases at V and 7 bases at J, with 20 bases between the two ends. The CDR3 is 14 residues long. Germline CDR1 and CDR2: DFQATT and SNEGSKA (reference sequence). This CDR3 is CSALTLRDRSGYTF. The CDR3 DNA is TGCAGTGCTCTAACCCTCCGGGATCGGAGTGGCTACACCTTC.

This clonotype was seen ten or more times. CDR3 sequence reads: CASSPPGDNYGYTF. The CDR3 DNA follows: TGCGCCAGCAGCCCACCGGGGGATAACTATGGCTACACCTTC. The V call is TRBV5-1, the J call TRBJ1-2; maybe TRBD1 (5 bases). Germline values: CDR1 SGHRS, CDR2 YFSETQ. CDR3 length equals 14 residues. V was cut by 4 bases and J by 1 base, with 11 bases left in between.

This clonotype occurred a few times. V and J are TRBV20-1 and TRBJ1-1; D call uncertain. The CDR3 loop spans 12 amino acids. CDR1 is DFQATT and CDR2 is SNEGSKA in the germline V gene (reference sequence). Trimming shortened V by 3 bases and J by 4 bases, and 9 bases separated the two germline ends. As DNA, the CDR3 is TGCAGTGCTAGGCCCGGGTTCACTGAAGCTTTCTTT. This sequence encodes CSARPGFTEAFF.

This clonotype was recorded a few times. J is TRBJ1-1 and V is TRBV27, with 7 positions matching TRBD1. This CDR3 has 14 amino acids. The germline gives CDR1 MNHEY, CDR2 SMNVEV (reference sequence). V dropped 0 bases and J dropped 3; count of bases not matched to a gene: 1. The DNA for the CDR3 is TGTGCCAGCAGTTTATCCAGGGGGGACACTGAAGCTTTCTTT. Protein sequence: CASSLSRGDTEAFF.

This clonotype has more than one count but fewer than ten. This chain links TRBV6-5 with TRBJ1-4; D is unclear. CDR3 length: 14 amino acids. V was clipped by 0 bases and J by 8 bases, with 10 bases between them. Per germline, CDR1 MNHEY and CDR2 SVGAGI. The CDR3 region is CASSYSKLGEKLFF. The CDR3 bases are TGTGCCAGCAGTTACTCGAAGTTGGGAGAAAAACTGTTTTTT.

This clonotype was found many times. The CDR3 loop is CASSASTIGQPQHF. CDR3 nucleotides: TGTGCCAGCAGCGCGTCGACAATTGGTCAGCCCCAGCATTTT. The J gene is TRBJ1-5, the V gene TRBV7-6, with unresolved D. V dropped 5 bases and J dropped 6 bases, with 14 bases sitting between them. Germline V gene sequence: CDR1 SGHVS, CDR2 FNYEAQ. The CDR3 runs 14 residues.

This rearrangement joins TRBV20-1 to TRBJ2-3; D remains ambiguous. Germline V CDR1 and CDR2: DFQATT, SNEGSKA (reference sequence). CDR3 length: 17 residues. V was shortened by 1 base and J by 0 bases, with 17 bases between the two germline ends. The CDR3 DNA follows: TGCAGTGCTAGAGTCCCTCGGGCAGGAACAAGCACAGATACGCAGTATTTT. As protein: CSARVPRAGTSTDTQYF.